These T cell receptor beta chains were read from a single sample in a study of cytomegalovirus exposure and HLA in healthy donors. Assay: immunoSEQ multiplex PCR; the TCRdb copy retains only in-frame clones and omits some. The sample shows 200,000 to 250,000 clones, about 78% of them seen only once. Sequences were obtained from PBMCs. These receptors all come from a male donor in good health and CMV-seronegative. CDR3s include the opening cysteine and the closing phenylalanine or tryptophan. The D gene is left open where the match is weak. Not all rows give a size; the values are once, few, many and, for expanded clones, a class.

J gene	D gene	clone size	V gene	CDR3 protein	CDR3 DNA
TRBJ1-4	.	few	TRBV4-2	CASSQDSGAREKLFF	TGTGCCAGCAGCCAAGATTCGGGAGCGCGTGAAAAACTGTTTTTT
TRBJ2-7	.	.	TRBV7-6	CASSLEAEEDYEQYF	TGTGCCAGCAGCTTAGAGGCGGAGGAGGACTACGAGCAGTACTTC
TRBJ2-7	.	.	TRBV2	CASSDPGAVVYEQYF	TGTGCCAGCAGTGATCCAGGGGCTGTAGTCTACGAGCAGTACTTC
TRBJ2-3	.	.	TRBV6-5	CASTRLSPGADTQYF	TGTGCCAGCACACGGTTAAGCCCCGGGGCAGATACGCAGTATTTT
TRBJ2-1	.	.	TRBV4-1	CASSRGPGLDNEQFF	TGCGCCAGCAGCCGAGGACCGGGACTGGACAATGAGCAGTTCTTC
TRBJ1-3	.	.	TRBV19	CASGEGSGNTIYF	TGTGCCAGCGGTGAGGGCTCTGGAAACACCATATATTTT
TRBJ1-2	.	once	TRBV14	CASSRDLQGDRNGYTF	TGTGCCAGCAGCCGAGATTTACAGGGTGATCGGAATGGCTACACCTTC
TRBJ1-6	.	.	TRBV5-1	CASSSFQGAGNNSPLHF	TGCGCCAGCAGCTCCTTTCAAGGGGCAGGGAATAATTCACCCCTCCACTTT
TRBJ2-3	TRBD2	once	TRBV5-1	CASSLTSGTTADTQYF	TGCGCCAGCAGCTTGACTAGCGGGACGACGGCAGATACGCAGTATTTT
TRBJ2-7	TRBD2	.	TRBV2	CASSVTGGVTYEQYF	TGTGCCAGCAGCGTGACCGGGGGGGTCACCTACGAGCAGTACTTC
TRBJ2-7	.	.	TRBV6-1	CASFLNGVPYF	TGTGCCAGCTTCCTGAACGGGGTACCGTACTTC
TRBJ2-1	.	once	TRBV7-9	CASSLGGAARNEQFF	TGTGCCAGCAGCTTAGGTGGGGCAGCTCGGAATGAGCAGTTCTTC
TRBJ2-7	.	.	TRBV25-1	CASSEYWHLFYEQYF	TGTGCCAGCAGTGAATATTGGCACCTTTTCTACGAGCAGTACTTC
TRBJ2-1	TRBD2	.	TRBV4-1	CASSQARTSGYNEQFF	TGCGCCAGCAGCCAGGCTCGCACTAGCGGGTACAATGAGCAGTTCTTC